The present entry profiles one T cell receptor (beta chain) with its context. The sample belongs to a study of control samples from healthy donors and cancer patients. Generated by immunoSEQ multiplex PCR, the TCRdb table keeps only in-frame clones and is missing some. The profile shows around 90,000 clones, 85% to 90% of them singletons. This CDR3 region has 17 residues. V was clipped by 5 bases and J by 0 bases; unmatched bases: 11. Germline CDR1 and CDR2: MNHEY and SMNVEV (reference sequence). This TCR was recovered from a woman aged 40 to 50 in good health. Sequencing input: blood. The gene calls are TRBV27 and TRBJ1-1, with 8 positions matching TRBD1. CDR3 sequence reads: CASSLYWDRTMNTEAFF. CDR3 nucleotides: TGTGCCAGCAGTCTCTATTGGGACAGGACCATGAACACTGAAGCTTTCTTT.